These T cell receptor beta chains were read from a single sample in a study of tumor and adjacent non-tumor tissue in lung cancer. TCRdb re-called the multiplex PCR reads through MiXCR, storing one row per CDR3 protein. The sample lists approximately 44,000 distinct CDR3 sequences, roughly 60% occurring once. Sequenced: distant non-tumor lung tissue. These receptors were collected from a man in his fifties or sixties with non-small cell lung cancer. Both conserved end residues are trimmed from each CDR3. The size field is filled for only some rows; it gives once, few, many or a size class.

TRBJ2-1,many,TRBV20-1,SARDPTSSRDNEQF
TRBJ1-6,NA,TRBV6-1,ASSVWTPNSALH
TRBJ2-1,few,TRBV20-1,SAPRASGHNEQF
TRBJ1-3,many,TRBV12-3/TRBV12-4,ASTRGPAGGNTIY
TRBJ2-3,NA,TRBV5-1,ASRKHGGPDTQY
TRBJ2-1,many,TRBV29-1,SVERQAYNEQF
TRBJ2-7,NA,TRBV12-3/TRBV12-4,ASSRGLNYERY
TRBJ1-1,NA,TRBV29-1,SVEGVQRNTEAI
TRBJ1-2,NA,TRBV6-6,AGSHDGQGGGYT
TRBJ1-2,NA,TRBV11-2,ASRNDRCGYT
TRBJ1-2,NA,TRBV5-1,ASSQETGGNNGYT
TRBJ2-1,many,TRBV11-2,ASSFRSSGSYNEQF
TRBJ2-7,NA,TRBV29-1,SVEEAQEYEQY
TRBJ2-5,NA,TRBV11-2,ASRGGTVGETQY
TRBJ2-1,NA,TRBV11-2,ASSVLAGAYNEEF
TRBJ1-5,NA,TRBV6-5,AGSYTTGTDQPQH
TRBJ2-1,NA,TRBV6-2/TRBV6-3,ATSYMALNEQF
TRBJ2-7,NA,TRBV5-1,AISRLETNFYEQY
TRBJ1-1,once,TRBV28,ASNQADRGLATEAF
TRBJ2-1,NA,TRBV29-1,SVGLLTRGRF
TRBJ1-1,many,TRBV30,AWRAGRYTEAF
TRBJ2-1,NA,TRBV12-3/TRBV12-4,ASTHTSGSNEQF
TRBJ1-5,NA,TRBV4-1,VSSPQTQH
TRBJ2-2,NA,TRBV29-1,GVQTSGSPGELF
TRBJ2-5,few,TRBV28,ASSPYREGRETQY
TRBJ1-4,NA,TRBV29-1,NVEVRVGGSNEKLF
TRBJ1-1,NA,TRBV29-1,STRVGMNTEAF
TRBJ1-6,few,TRBV7-8,AGSPLTGSNSPLH
TRBJ1-5,NA,TRBV10-2,PRSESTLSDQPQH
TRBJ2-3,NA,TRBV20-1,SASRASGSTYTQY
TRBJ1-1,many,TRBV6-6,ASSFRGTEAF
TRBJ2-5,NA,TRBV12-3/TRBV12-4,ASSLGGEAQY
TRBJ2-7,NA,TRBV6-6,ASSYVGVLGQTYEQY
TRBJ2-5,NA,TRBV2,ASRGGTSQETQY
TRBJ2-1,many,TRBV5-4,ASSRELAGARNEQF
TRBJ2-1,NA,TRBV6-6,ASSTKYGGDNEQF
TRBJ2-7,NA,TRBV29-1,SVVSGGQGAYELY
TRBJ1-1,NA,TRBV11-2,ASSPGMNTETF
TRBJ2-7,few,TRBV12-3/TRBV12-4,ASSIKAGPSYERY
TRBJ1-6,medium-sized,TRBV5-5,ASSPVGETYNSPLH
TRBJ2-5,NA,TRBV4-1,ASSARGSTETQD
TRBJ2-3,many,TRBV7-9,ASTQAGGQNTQY